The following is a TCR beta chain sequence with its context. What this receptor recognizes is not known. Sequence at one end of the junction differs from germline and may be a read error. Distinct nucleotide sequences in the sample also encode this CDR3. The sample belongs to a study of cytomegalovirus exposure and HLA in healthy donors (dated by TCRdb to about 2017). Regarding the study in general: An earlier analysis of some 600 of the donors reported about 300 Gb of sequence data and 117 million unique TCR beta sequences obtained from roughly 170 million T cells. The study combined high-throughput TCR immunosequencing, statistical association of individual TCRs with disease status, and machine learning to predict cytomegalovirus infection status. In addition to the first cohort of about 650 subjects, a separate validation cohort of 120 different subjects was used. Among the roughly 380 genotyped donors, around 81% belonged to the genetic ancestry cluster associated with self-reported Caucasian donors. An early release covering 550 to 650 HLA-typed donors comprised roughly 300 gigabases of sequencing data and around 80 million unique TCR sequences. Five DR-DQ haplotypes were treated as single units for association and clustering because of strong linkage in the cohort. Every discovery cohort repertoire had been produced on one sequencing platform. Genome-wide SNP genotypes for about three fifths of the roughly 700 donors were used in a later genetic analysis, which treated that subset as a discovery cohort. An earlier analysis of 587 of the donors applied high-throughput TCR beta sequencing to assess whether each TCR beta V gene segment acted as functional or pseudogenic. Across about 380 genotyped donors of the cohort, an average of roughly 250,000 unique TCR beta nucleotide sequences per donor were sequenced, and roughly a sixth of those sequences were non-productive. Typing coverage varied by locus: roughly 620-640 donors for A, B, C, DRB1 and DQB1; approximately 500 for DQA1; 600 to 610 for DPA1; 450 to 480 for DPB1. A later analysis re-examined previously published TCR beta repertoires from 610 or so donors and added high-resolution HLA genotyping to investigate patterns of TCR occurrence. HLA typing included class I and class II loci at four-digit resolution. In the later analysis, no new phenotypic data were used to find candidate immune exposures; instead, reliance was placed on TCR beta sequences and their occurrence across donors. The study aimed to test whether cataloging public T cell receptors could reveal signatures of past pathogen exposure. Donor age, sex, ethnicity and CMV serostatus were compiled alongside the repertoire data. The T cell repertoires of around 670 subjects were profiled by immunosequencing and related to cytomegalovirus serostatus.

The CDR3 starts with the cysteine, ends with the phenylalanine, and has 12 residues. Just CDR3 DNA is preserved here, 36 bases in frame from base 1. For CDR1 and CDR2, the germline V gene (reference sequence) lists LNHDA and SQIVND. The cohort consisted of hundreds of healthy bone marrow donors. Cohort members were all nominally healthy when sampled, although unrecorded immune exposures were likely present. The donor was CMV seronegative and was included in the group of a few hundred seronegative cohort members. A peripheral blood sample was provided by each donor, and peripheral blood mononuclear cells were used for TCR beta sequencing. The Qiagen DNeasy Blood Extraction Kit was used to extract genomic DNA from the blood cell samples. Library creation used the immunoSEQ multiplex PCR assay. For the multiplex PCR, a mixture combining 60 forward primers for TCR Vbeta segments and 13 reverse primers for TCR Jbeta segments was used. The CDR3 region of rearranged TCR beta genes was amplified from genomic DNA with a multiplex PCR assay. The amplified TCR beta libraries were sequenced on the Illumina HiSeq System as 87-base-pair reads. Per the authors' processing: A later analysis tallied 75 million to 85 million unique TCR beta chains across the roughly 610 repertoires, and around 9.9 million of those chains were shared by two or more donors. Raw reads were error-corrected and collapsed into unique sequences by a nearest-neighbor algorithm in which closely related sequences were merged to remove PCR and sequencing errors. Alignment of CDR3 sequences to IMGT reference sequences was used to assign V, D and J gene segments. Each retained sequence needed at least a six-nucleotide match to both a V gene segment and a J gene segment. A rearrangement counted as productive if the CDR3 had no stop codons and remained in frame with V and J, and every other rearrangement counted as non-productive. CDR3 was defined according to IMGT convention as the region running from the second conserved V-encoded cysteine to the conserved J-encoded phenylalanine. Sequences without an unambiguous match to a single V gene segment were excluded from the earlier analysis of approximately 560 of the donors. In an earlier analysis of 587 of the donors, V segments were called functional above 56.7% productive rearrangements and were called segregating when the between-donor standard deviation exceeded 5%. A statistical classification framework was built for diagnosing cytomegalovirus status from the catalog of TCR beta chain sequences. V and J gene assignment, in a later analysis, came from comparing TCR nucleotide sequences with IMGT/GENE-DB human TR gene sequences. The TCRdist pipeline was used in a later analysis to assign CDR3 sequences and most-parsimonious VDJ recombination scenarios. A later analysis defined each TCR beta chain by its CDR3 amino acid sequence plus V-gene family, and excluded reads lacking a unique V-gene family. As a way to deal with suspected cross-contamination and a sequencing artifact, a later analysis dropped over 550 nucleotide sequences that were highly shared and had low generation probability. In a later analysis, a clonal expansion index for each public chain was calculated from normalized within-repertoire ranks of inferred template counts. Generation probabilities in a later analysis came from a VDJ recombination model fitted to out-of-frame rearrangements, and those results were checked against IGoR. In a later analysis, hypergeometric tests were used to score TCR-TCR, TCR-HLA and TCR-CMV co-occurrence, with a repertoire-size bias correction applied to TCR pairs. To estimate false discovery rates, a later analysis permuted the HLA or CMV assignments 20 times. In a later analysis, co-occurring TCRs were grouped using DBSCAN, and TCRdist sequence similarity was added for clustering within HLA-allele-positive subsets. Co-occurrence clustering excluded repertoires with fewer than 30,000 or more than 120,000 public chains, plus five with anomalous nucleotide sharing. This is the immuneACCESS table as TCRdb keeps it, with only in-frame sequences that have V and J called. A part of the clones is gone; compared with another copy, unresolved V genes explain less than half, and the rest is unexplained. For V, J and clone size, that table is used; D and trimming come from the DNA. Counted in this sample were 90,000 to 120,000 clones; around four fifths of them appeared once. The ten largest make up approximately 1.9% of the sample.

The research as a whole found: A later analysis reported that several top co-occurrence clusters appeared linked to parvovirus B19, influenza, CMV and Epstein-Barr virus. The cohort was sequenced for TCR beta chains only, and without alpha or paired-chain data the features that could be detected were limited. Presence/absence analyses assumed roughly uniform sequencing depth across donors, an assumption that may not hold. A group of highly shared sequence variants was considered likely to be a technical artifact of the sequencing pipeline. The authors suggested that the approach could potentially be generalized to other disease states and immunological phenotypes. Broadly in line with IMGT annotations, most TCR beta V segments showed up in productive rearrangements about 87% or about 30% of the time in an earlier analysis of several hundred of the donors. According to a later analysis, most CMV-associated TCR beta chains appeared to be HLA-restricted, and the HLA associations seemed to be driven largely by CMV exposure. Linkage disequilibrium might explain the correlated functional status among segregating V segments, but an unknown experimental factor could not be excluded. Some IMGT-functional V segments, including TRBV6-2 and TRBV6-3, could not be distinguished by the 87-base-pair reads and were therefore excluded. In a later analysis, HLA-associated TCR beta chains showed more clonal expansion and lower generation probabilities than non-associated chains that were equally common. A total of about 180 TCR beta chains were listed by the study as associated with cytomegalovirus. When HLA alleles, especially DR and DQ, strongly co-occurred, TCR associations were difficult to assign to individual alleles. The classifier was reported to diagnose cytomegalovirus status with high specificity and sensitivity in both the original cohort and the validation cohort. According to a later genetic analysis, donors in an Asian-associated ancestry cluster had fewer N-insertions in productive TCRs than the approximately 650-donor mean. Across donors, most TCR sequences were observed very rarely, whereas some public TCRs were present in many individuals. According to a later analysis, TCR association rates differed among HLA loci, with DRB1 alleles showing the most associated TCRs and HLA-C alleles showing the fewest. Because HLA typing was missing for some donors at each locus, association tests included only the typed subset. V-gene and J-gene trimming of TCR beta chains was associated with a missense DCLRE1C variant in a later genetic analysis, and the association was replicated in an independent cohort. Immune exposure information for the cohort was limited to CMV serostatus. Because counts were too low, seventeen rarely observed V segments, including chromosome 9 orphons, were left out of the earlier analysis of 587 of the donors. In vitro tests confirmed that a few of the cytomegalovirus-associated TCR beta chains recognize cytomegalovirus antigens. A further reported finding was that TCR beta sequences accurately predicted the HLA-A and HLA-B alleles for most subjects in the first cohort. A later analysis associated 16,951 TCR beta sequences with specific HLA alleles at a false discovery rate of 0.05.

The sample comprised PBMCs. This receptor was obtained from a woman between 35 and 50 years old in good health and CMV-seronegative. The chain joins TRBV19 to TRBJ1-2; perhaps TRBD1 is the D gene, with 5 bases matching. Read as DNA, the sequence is TGCGCCAGTAGTGTAGGGAGGGGACGCTACACCTTC. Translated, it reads CASSVGRGRYTF.